This T cell receptor (beta chain) comes out of a study of blood T cell repertoires in COVID-19. Study summary: Researchers got acute and convalescent COVID-19 samples from the United States, Italy and Spain.

V lost 5 bases, J lost 0 bases, and 14 bases lay in between. The CDR3 spans 16 residues. Germline lookup yields CDR1 KGHSH and CDR2 LQKENI. Per the study methods: Reference gene primer amplification gave nucleated cell count estimates. Libraries were prepared by immunoSEQ multiplex PCR; TCRdb keeps only in-frame clonotypes and omits some of them. The V and J calls and clone size were taken over from that table, and D and trimming were inferred from the DNA. This repertoire shows fewer than 500,000 clones, just over 85% found once; its top ten account for around 1.4%. Material: peripheral blood. The TCR was taken from a woman younger than 45 with active or convalescent COVID-19. This chain joins TRBV18 and TRBJ1-5; D perhaps matches TRBD1 (5 bases). The CDR3 sequence is CASSKTDRNSNQPQHF. The CDR3 coding sequence is TGTGCCAGCTCAAAAACCGACAGAAATAGCAATCAGCCCCAGCATTTT. The variable domain in full, with the rest retrieved from reference TRBV18 and TRBJ1-5, is NAGVMQNPRHLVRRRGQEARLRCSPMKGHSHVYWYRQLPEEGLKFMVYLQKENIIDESGMPKERFSAEFPKEGPSILRIQQVVRGDSAAYFCASSKTDRNSNQPQHFGDGTRLSIL.